This T cell receptor (beta chain) was captured by sequencing in a study of spatial heterogeneity in lung cancer. Overall study context: The donor group consisted of around 66 patients who had untreated, early-stage non-small cell lung cancer.

Study-wide results and limits: The appearance of ubiquitous expanded tumor TCRs in blood was greater at resection than follow-up.

Specified time point: blood at routine non-recurrence follow-up after resection. Every molecule of TCR cDNA had its own unique molecular identifier. One entry per CDR3 protein, called by TCRdb with MiXCR from the 5' RACE reads. The sample has approximately 110,000 distinct CDR3 sequences, under 14% seen once. Germline-derived CDR1 and CDR2 are MNHEY and SVGAGI. The CDR3 sequence is 15 residues long. V shed 0 bases and J shed 4 bases, with 7 bases lying between them. This clonotype was counted at least ten times. Its antigen remains unidentified. This chain uses TRBV6-5 with TRBJ2-6; D may be TRBD1 (6 bases). The material sequenced was PBMCs, taken at follow-up. This clonotype was sampled from a female donor with early-stage non-small cell lung cancer. CDR3 nucleotides: TGTGCCAGCAGTTACTCCGGACAGGGGGCCAACGTCCTGACTTTC. Protein: CASSYSGQGANVLTF.